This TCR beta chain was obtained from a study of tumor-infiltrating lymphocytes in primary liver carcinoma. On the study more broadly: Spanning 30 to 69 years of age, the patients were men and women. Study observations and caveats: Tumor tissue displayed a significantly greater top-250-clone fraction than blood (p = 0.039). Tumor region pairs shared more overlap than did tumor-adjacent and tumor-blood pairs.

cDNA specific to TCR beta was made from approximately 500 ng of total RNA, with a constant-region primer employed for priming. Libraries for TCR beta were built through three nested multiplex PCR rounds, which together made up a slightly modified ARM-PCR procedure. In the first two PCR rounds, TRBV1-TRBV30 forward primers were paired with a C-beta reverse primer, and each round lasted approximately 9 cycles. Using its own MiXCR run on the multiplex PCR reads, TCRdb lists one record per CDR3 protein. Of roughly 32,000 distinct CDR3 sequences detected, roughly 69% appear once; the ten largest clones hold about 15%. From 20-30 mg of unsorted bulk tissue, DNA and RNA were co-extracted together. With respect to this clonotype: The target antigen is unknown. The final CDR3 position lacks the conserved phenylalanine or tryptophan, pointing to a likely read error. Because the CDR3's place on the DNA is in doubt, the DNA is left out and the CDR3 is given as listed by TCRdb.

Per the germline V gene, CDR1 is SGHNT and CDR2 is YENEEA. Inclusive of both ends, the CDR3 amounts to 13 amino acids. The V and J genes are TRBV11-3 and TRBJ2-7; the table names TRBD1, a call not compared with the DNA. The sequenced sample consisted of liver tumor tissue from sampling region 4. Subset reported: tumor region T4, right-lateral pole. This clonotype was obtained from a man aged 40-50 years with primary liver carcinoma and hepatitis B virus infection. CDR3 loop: CTSSVGQSYEQYL.